The present TCR beta chain was sequenced within a study of blood T cells in healthy people across ages. Trimming left V 2 bases short and J 0 bases short, with 7 bases between. The CDR3 contains 14 residues. From germline, CDR1 is LGHNA and CDR2 YSLEER. The second PCR ran roughly 6 to 11 cycles with a sample-barcoded 5' primer and J-beta primers. Each CDR3 protein is one row after TCRdb ran MiXCR on the 5' RACE reads. This table has 380,000 or so distinct CDR3 sequences, about 52% appearing once. Sequenced material: blood. The chain combines TRBV4-3 with TRBJ1-1; weak D call: TRBD1 (5 bases). This TCR was recovered from a man between 60 and 75 years old in good health. DNA for the CDR3: TGCGCCAGCAGCCAACAGGGACTGAACACTGAAGCTTTCTTT. Its protein is CASSQQGLNTEAFF.